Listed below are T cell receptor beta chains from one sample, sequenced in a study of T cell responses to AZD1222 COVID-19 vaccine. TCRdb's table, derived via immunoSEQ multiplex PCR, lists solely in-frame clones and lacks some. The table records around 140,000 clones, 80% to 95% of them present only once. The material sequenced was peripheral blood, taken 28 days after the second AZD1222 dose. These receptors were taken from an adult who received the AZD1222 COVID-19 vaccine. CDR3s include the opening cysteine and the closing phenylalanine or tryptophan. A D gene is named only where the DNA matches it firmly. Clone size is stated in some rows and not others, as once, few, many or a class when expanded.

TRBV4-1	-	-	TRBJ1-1	CASSQVQGEAFF	TGCGCCAGCAGCCAGGTTCAGGGTGAAGCTTTCTTT
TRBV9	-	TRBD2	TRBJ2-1	CASSVGASGDNEQFF	TGTGCCAGCAGCGTAGGGGCTAGCGGGGACAATGAGCAGTTCTTC
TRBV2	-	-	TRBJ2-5	CASSVMIGTQYF	TGTGCCAGCAGTGTTATGATCGGGACCCAGTACTTC
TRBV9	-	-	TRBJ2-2	CASSPSGQNTGELFF	TGTGCCAGCAGTCCATCGGGACAGAACACCGGGGAGCTGTTTTTT
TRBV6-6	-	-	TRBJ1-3	CASSWDSFSGNTIYF	TGTGCCAGCAGCTGGGATTCCTTCTCTGGAAACACCATATATTTT
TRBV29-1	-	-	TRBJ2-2	CSVLRDAGELFF	TGCAGCGTCCTCCGGGACGCCGGGGAGCTGTTTTTT
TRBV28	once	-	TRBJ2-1	CASSQARSREQFF	TGTGCCAGCAGTCAAGCAAGGTCTCGGGAGCAGTTCTTC
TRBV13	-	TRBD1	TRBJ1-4	CASSLTGQGDEKLFF	TGTGCCAGCAGCTTAACCGGACAGGGGGATGAAAAACTGTTTTTT
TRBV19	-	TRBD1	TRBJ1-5	CAISSPDRGFHQPQHF	TGTGCCATCTCGAGCCCGGACAGGGGGTTCCATCAGCCCCAGCATTTT
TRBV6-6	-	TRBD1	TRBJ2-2	CASSSDRSSNTGELFF	TGTGCCAGCAGTTCGGACAGGAGCTCGAACACCGGGGAGCTGTTTTTT
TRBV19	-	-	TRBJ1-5	CASSATNDQPQHF	TGTGCCAGTAGTGCGACAAACGATCAGCCCCAGCATTTT
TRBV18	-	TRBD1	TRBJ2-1	CASSQRGQSSEQFF	TGTGCCAGCTCACAAAGGGGACAGTCTAGTGAGCAGTTCTTC
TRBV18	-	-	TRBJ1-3	CASSPRGVSSGNTIYF	TGTGCCAGCTCGCCCCGGGGGGTGTCGTCTGGAAACACCATATATTTT
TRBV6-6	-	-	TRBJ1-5	CASSTGRQPQHF	TGTGCCAGCAGCACCGGGAGGCAGCCCCAGCATTTT
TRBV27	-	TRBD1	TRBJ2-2	CASSLNVYPPDRATGELFF	TGTGCCAGCAGTTTAAATGTTTACCCACCGGACAGGGCCACCGGGGAGCTGTTTTTT
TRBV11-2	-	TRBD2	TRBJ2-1	CASSFPLRLAGTSYNEQFF	TGTGCCAGCAGCTTCCCCCTCAGACTAGCGGGAACCTCCTACAATGAGCAGTTCTTC
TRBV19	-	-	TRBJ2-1	CASERGGAMNEQFF	TGTGCCAGTGAAAGGGGGGGGGCGATGAATGAGCAGTTCTTC
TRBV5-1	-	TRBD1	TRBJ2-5	CASSPSGTGGTQYF	TGCGCCAGCAGCCCCTCCGGGACAGGGGGGACCCAGTACTTC
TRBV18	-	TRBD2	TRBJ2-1	CASSPLRTSGGLNNEQFF	TGTGCCAGCTCACCACTTCGGACTAGCGGGGGCCTTAACAATGAGCAGTTCTTC
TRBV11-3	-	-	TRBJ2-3	CASSFPSRTLTDTQYF	TGTGCCAGCAGCTTTCCTAGTCGGACCCTCACAGATACGCAGTATTTT